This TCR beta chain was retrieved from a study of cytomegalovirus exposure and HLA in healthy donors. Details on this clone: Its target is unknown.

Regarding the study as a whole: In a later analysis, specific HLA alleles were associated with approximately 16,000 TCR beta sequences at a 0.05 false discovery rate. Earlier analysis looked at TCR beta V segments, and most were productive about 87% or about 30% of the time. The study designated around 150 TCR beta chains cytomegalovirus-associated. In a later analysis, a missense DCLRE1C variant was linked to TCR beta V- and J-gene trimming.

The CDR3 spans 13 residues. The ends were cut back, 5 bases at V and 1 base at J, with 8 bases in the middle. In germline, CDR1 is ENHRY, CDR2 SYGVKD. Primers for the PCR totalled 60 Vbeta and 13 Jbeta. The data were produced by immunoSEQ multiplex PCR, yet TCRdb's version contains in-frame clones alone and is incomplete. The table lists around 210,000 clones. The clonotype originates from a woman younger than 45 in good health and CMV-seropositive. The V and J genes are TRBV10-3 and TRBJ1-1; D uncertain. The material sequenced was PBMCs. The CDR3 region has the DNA TGTGCCATCAGTACCAGAGGGAACACTGAAGCTTTCTTT. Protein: CAISTRGNTEAFF.